This is a list of T cell receptor beta chains from one sample in a study of blood T cell repertoires in COVID-19. The protocol was immunoSEQ multiplex PCR, while the TCRdb copy is restricted to in-frame clones and leaves out a portion. In the table there are 100,000 to 150,000 clones, about four fifths of which are singletons. The sequenced sample consisted of peripheral blood. The receptors come from a woman between 65 and 79 years old with acute or convalescent COVID-19. CDR3s include the opening cysteine and the closing phenylalanine or tryptophan. The order of the fields is D gene, J gene, V gene, clone size, CDR3 protein, CDR3 DNA. The D gene is left open where the match is weak. Clone size is shown for a subset of rows, as once, few, many or a class of expanded clone.

D gene: NA; J gene: TRBJ1-1; V gene: TRBV7-3; clone size: NA; CDR3 protein: CASSAQQNTEAFF; CDR3 DNA: TGTGCCAGCAGCGCACAGCAGAACACTGAAGCTTTCTTT
D gene: NA; J gene: TRBJ2-1; V gene: TRBV20-1; clone size: NA; CDR3 protein: CSASEASSYNEQFF; CDR3 DNA: TGCAGTGCTAGTGAGGCTAGCTCCTACAATGAGCAGTTCTTC
D gene: TRBD1; J gene: TRBJ2-1; V gene: TRBV7-2; clone size: few; CDR3 protein: CASSSDRGFRGIREQFF; CDR3 DNA: TGTGCCAGCAGCTCAGACAGGGGGTTCAGGGGGATACGTGAGCAGTTCTTC
D gene: TRBD2; J gene: TRBJ2-7; V gene: TRBV19; clone size: NA; CDR3 protein: CASSKLAGSPYEQYF; CDR3 DNA: TGTGCCAGTAGTAAGTTAGCGGGGAGCCCCTACGAGCAGTACTTC
D gene: NA; J gene: TRBJ2-2; V gene: TRBV6-6; clone size: once; CDR3 protein: CASSYSKASGELFF; CDR3 DNA: TGTGCCAGCAGTTACTCTAAAGCATCCGGGGAGCTGTTTTTT
D gene: TRBD1; J gene: TRBJ1-4; V gene: TRBV4-3; clone size: NA; CDR3 protein: CASSATQGGTNEKLFF; CDR3 DNA: TGCGCCAGCAGCGCGACACAGGGGGGGACTAATGAAAAACTGTTTTTT
D gene: NA; J gene: TRBJ1-1; V gene: TRBV6-5; clone size: NA; CDR3 protein: CASSQTVNTEAFF; CDR3 DNA: TGTGCCAGCAGTCAGACAGTGAACACTGAAGCTTTCTTT
D gene: NA; J gene: TRBJ1-5; V gene: TRBV6-2/TRBV6-3; clone size: NA; CDR3 protein: CASSYSRTVNQPQHF; CDR3 DNA: TGTGCCAGCAGTTACTCCAGGACAGTCAATCAGCCCCAGCATTTT
D gene: TRBD1; J gene: TRBJ2-1; V gene: TRBV5-4; clone size: NA; CDR3 protein: CASSNDRASSYNEQFF; CDR3 DNA: TGTGCCAGCAGCAACGACAGGGCCAGCTCCTACAATGAGCAGTTCTTC
D gene: TRBD2; J gene: TRBJ2-2; V gene: TRBV4-3; clone size: NA; CDR3 protein: CASSQEGGLASYTGELFF; CDR3 DNA: TGCGCCAGCAGCCAAGAAGGGGGACTAGCCTCCTACACCGGGGAGCTGTTTTTT
D gene: NA; J gene: TRBJ2-5; V gene: TRBV3-1/TRBV3-2; clone size: NA; CDR3 protein: CASSRLGETQYF; CDR3 DNA: TGTGCCAGCAGCCGACTAGGGGAGACCCAGTACTTC
D gene: TRBD2; J gene: TRBJ2-1; V gene: TRBV9; clone size: NA; CDR3 protein: CASSVVTSGGYNEQFF; CDR3 DNA: TGTGCCAGCAGCGTTGTGACTAGCGGGGGGTACAATGAGCAGTTCTTC
D gene: NA; J gene: TRBJ1-1; V gene: TRBV5-8; clone size: NA; CDR3 protein: CASSKTGLNTEAFF; CDR3 DNA: TGTGCCAGCAGCAAGACAGGTCTGAACACTGAAGCTTTCTTT
D gene: NA; J gene: TRBJ1-5; V gene: TRBV7-2; clone size: NA; CDR3 protein: CASSSSGQFNQPQHF; CDR3 DNA: TGTGCCAGCAGCTCTTCAGGACAGTTCAATCAGCCCCAGCATTTT
D gene: TRBD1; J gene: TRBJ1-1; V gene: TRBV29-1; clone size: few; CDR3 protein: CSARHGQGGTEAFF; CDR3 DNA: TGCAGCGCCCGCCACGGACAGGGTGGCACTGAAGCTTTCTTT
D gene: TRBD2; J gene: TRBJ2-2; V gene: TRBV5-6; clone size: NA; CDR3 protein: CASRGGRAGELFF; CDR3 DNA: TGTGCCAGCAGGGGAGGGCGGGCCGGGGAGCTGTTTTTT
D gene: NA; J gene: TRBJ1-2; V gene: TRBV29-1; clone size: NA; CDR3 protein: CSAFRDTDGYTF; CDR3 DNA: TGCAGCGCCTTCCGGGACACAGATGGCTACACCTTC
D gene: TRBD1; J gene: TRBJ1-6; V gene: TRBV19; clone size: once; CDR3 protein: CASSPGSGQVAPLHF; CDR3 DNA: TGTGCCAGTAGTCCCGGATCCGGACAGGTAGCACCCCTCCACTTT
D gene: NA; J gene: TRBJ1-3; V gene: TRBV11-3; clone size: NA; CDR3 protein: CASSLPGTLSGNTIYF; CDR3 DNA: TGTGCCAGCAGCCTCCCCGGGACACTATCTGGAAACACCATATATTTT
D gene: NA; J gene: TRBJ2-5; V gene: TRBV3-1/TRBV3-2; clone size: NA; CDR3 protein: CASSQGAQETQYF; CDR3 DNA: TGTGCCAGCAGCCAAGGGGCCCAAGAGACCCAGTACTTC
D gene: NA; J gene: TRBJ1-4; V gene: TRBV7-9; clone size: NA; CDR3 protein: CASSYNFDRTNEKLFF; CDR3 DNA: TGTGCCAGCAGCTACAACTTTGACAGGACTAATGAAAAACTGTTTTTT
D gene: NA; J gene: TRBJ1-2; V gene: TRBV5-6; clone size: few; CDR3 protein: CASSLADRSYGYTF; CDR3 DNA: TGTGCCAGCAGCTTGGCCGACAGGAGCTATGGCTACACCTTC
D gene: NA; J gene: TRBJ1-1; V gene: TRBV12-2; clone size: NA; CDR3 protein: CASRLIPGTGKTEAFF; CDR3 DNA: TGTGCAAGTCGCCTAATACCCGGAACAGGGAAAACTGAAGCTTTCTTT
D gene: TRBD2; J gene: TRBJ2-5; V gene: TRBV7-3; clone size: NA; CDR3 protein: CASSLRGTVAGDLQETQYF; CDR3 DNA: TGTGCCAGCAGCTTACGGGGGACGGTAGCGGGGGACCTCCAAGAGACCCAGTACTTC
D gene: NA; J gene: TRBJ1-1; V gene: TRBV4-1; clone size: few; CDR3 protein: CASSQWPEGDTEAFF; CDR3 DNA: TGCGCCAGCAGCCAATGGCCAGAGGGGGACACTGAAGCTTTCTTT
D gene: NA; J gene: TRBJ2-7; V gene: TRBV11-3; clone size: NA; CDR3 protein: CASSRGYGTIFSYEQYF; CDR3 DNA: TGTGCCAGCAGCCGAGGGTACGGCACAATCTTCTCCTACGAGCAGTACTTC
D gene: TRBD1; J gene: TRBJ1-4; V gene: TRBV7-2; clone size: NA; CDR3 protein: CASSLAPGGTNEKLFF; CDR3 DNA: TGTGCCAGCAGCTTAGCGCCAGGGGGCACTAATGAAAAACTGTTTTTT
D gene: NA; J gene: TRBJ1-3; V gene: TRBV5-6; clone size: once; CDR3 protein: CASSLGGDSGNTIYF; CDR3 DNA: TGTGCCAGCAGCTTGGGCGGTGACTCTGGAAACACCATATATTTT
D gene: TRBD1; J gene: TRBJ1-1; V gene: TRBV3-1/TRBV3-2; clone size: NA; CDR3 protein: CASSQDLTGVAFF; CDR3 DNA: TGTGCCAGCAGCCAAGATCTCACAGGGGTTGCTTTCTTT
D gene: TRBD1; J gene: TRBJ1-2; V gene: TRBV7-8; clone size: NA; CDR3 protein: CASSLTGGSIYGYTF; CDR3 DNA: TGTGCCAGCAGCTTGACAGGGGGCTCTATCTATGGCTACACCTTC
D gene: NA; J gene: TRBJ1-2; V gene: TRBV2; clone size: NA; CDR3 protein: CASSVGLGAEGYTF; CDR3 DNA: TGTGCCAGCAGTGTTGGTCTGGGAGCGGAGGGCTACACCTTC
D gene: TRBD2; J gene: TRBJ2-1; V gene: TRBV20-1; clone size: NA; CDR3 protein: CSASRRLARDEQFF; CDR3 DNA: TGCAGTGCTAGTAGAAGACTAGCGCGCGATGAGCAGTTCTTC
D gene: NA; J gene: TRBJ1-1; V gene: TRBV30; clone size: NA; CDR3 protein: CAWSRQPLNTEAFF; CDR3 DNA: TGTGCCTGGTCCAGACAGCCTTTGAACACTGAAGCTTTCTTT
D gene: NA; J gene: TRBJ1-1; V gene: TRBV19; clone size: few; CDR3 protein: CASSLSGTEAFF; CDR3 DNA: TGTGCCAGTAGTCTATCAGGAACTGAAGCTTTCTTT
D gene: NA; J gene: TRBJ2-3; V gene: TRBV1; clone size: NA; CDR3 protein: CTSSQRMDRLTSTDTQYF; CDR3 DNA: TGCACCAGCAGCCAACGTATGGACAGATTAACTAGCACAGATACGCAGTATTTT
D gene: NA; J gene: TRBJ1-5; V gene: TRBV19; clone size: NA; CDR3 protein: CASSIFRTTGNQPQHF; CDR3 DNA: TGTGCCAGTAGTATTTTTAGGACGACAGGCAATCAGCCCCAGCATTTT
D gene: TRBD1; J gene: TRBJ1-1; V gene: TRBV30; clone size: NA; CDR3 protein: CAWSVKGANTEAFF; CDR3 DNA: TGTGCCTGGAGTGTAAAGGGGGCGAACACTGAAGCTTTCTTT
D gene: NA; J gene: TRBJ1-1; V gene: TRBV29-1; clone size: NA; CDR3 protein: CSGAVTEAFF; CDR3 DNA: TGCAGTGGGGCTGTTACTGAAGCTTTCTTT
D gene: NA; J gene: TRBJ2-7; V gene: TRBV4-3; clone size: once; CDR3 protein: CASSQGVRGSTYEQYF; CDR3 DNA: TGCGCCAGCAGCCAAGGGGTTCGGGGATCCACCTACGAGCAGTACTTC
D gene: NA; J gene: TRBJ1-4; V gene: TRBV24-1; clone size: NA; CDR3 protein: CATSDGANEKLFF; CDR3 DNA: TGTGCCACCAGTGACGGTGCTAATGAAAAACTGTTTTTT
D gene: NA; J gene: TRBJ1-2; V gene: TRBV9; clone size: NA; CDR3 protein: CASSVDAGYGYTF; CDR3 DNA: TGTGCCAGCAGCGTAGATGCGGGCTATGGCTACACCTTC
D gene: TRBD2; J gene: TRBJ2-1; V gene: TRBV6-1; clone size: NA; CDR3 protein: CASSELASGGYNEQFF; CDR3 DNA: TGTGCCAGCAGTGAATTGGCTAGCGGGGGGTACAATGAGCAGTTCTTC
D gene: NA; J gene: TRBJ1-4; V gene: TRBV6-2/TRBV6-3; clone size: NA; CDR3 protein: CASSWTAFNEKLFF; CDR3 DNA: TGTGCCAGCAGTTGGACAGCCTTTAATGAAAAACTGTTTTTT
D gene: TRBD1; J gene: TRBJ1-1; V gene: TRBV7-9; clone size: few; CDR3 protein: CASSLSGTVTEAFF; CDR3 DNA: TGTGCCAGCAGCTTATCCGGGACAGTCACTGAAGCTTTCTTT
D gene: NA; J gene: TRBJ1-1; V gene: TRBV10-3; clone size: NA; CDR3 protein: CAISWTAKNTEAFF; CDR3 DNA: TGTGCCATCTCCTGGACAGCGAAAAACACTGAAGCTTTCTTT
D gene: TRBD2; J gene: TRBJ2-1; V gene: TRBV7-9; clone size: NA; CDR3 protein: CASSKGTSGPYNEQFF; CDR3 DNA: TGTGCCAGCAGCAAGGGGACTAGCGGGCCTTACAATGAGCAGTTCTTC
D gene: NA; J gene: TRBJ1-2; V gene: TRBV4-3; clone size: NA; CDR3 protein: CASSQATGSNYGYTF; CDR3 DNA: TGCGCCAGCAGCCAAGCGACAGGTTCTAACTATGGCTACACCTTC
D gene: NA; J gene: TRBJ2-3; V gene: TRBV5-5; clone size: NA; CDR3 protein: CASSPVPGTDTQYF; CDR3 DNA: TGTGCCAGCAGCCCCGTGCCAGGCACAGATACGCAGTATTTT
D gene: TRBD1; J gene: TRBJ1-1; V gene: TRBV6-5; clone size: few; CDR3 protein: CASRLLRGQAFF; CDR3 DNA: TGTGCCAGCAGGCTGTTAAGGGGGCAAGCTTTCTTT
D gene: NA; J gene: TRBJ1-3; V gene: TRBV5-1; clone size: once; CDR3 protein: CASSQDSSGNTIYF; CDR3 DNA: TGCGCCAGCAGCCAGGACAGCTCTGGAAACACCATATATTTT
D gene: NA; J gene: TRBJ2-7; V gene: TRBV11-3; clone size: NA; CDR3 protein: CASSLVAGAYEQYF; CDR3 DNA: TGTGCCAGCAGCTTAGTCGCAGGGGCCTACGAGCAGTACTTC
D gene: NA; J gene: TRBJ2-1; V gene: TRBV3-1/TRBV3-2; clone size: NA; CDR3 protein: CASSQEVRDNEQFF; CDR3 DNA: TGTGCCAGCAGCCAAGAAGTACGGGACAATGAGCAGTTCTTC
D gene: NA; J gene: TRBJ2-7; V gene: TRBV12-3/TRBV12-4; clone size: NA; CDR3 protein: CASSSPGFEQYF; CDR3 DNA: TGTGCCAGCAGCTCCCCCGGGTTCGAGCAGTACTTC